The TCR beta chain under discussion was sequenced for a study of cytomegalovirus exposure and HLA in healthy donors. Trimming cost V 4 bases and J 5 bases, with 18 bases left between them. There are 15 residues in the CDR3. Germline CDR1 and CDR2: MNHEY and SMNVEV (reference sequence). Researchers ran the PCR with 60 Vbeta and 13 Jbeta primers. Produced via immunoSEQ multiplex PCR; TCRdb's table is partial and in-frame only. The table has under 35,000 clones, 40% to 50% seen once. The chain recombines TRBV27 with TRBJ2-7; a possible D gene is TRBD1 (5 bases). Source material: PBMCs. The source is a woman aged 50 to 65 in good health and CMV-seronegative. The CDR3 spells CASSSTTGRVDEQYF. The CDR3 region has the DNA TGTGCCAGCAGTTCTACGACCGGCAGGGTGGACGAGCAGTACTTC.